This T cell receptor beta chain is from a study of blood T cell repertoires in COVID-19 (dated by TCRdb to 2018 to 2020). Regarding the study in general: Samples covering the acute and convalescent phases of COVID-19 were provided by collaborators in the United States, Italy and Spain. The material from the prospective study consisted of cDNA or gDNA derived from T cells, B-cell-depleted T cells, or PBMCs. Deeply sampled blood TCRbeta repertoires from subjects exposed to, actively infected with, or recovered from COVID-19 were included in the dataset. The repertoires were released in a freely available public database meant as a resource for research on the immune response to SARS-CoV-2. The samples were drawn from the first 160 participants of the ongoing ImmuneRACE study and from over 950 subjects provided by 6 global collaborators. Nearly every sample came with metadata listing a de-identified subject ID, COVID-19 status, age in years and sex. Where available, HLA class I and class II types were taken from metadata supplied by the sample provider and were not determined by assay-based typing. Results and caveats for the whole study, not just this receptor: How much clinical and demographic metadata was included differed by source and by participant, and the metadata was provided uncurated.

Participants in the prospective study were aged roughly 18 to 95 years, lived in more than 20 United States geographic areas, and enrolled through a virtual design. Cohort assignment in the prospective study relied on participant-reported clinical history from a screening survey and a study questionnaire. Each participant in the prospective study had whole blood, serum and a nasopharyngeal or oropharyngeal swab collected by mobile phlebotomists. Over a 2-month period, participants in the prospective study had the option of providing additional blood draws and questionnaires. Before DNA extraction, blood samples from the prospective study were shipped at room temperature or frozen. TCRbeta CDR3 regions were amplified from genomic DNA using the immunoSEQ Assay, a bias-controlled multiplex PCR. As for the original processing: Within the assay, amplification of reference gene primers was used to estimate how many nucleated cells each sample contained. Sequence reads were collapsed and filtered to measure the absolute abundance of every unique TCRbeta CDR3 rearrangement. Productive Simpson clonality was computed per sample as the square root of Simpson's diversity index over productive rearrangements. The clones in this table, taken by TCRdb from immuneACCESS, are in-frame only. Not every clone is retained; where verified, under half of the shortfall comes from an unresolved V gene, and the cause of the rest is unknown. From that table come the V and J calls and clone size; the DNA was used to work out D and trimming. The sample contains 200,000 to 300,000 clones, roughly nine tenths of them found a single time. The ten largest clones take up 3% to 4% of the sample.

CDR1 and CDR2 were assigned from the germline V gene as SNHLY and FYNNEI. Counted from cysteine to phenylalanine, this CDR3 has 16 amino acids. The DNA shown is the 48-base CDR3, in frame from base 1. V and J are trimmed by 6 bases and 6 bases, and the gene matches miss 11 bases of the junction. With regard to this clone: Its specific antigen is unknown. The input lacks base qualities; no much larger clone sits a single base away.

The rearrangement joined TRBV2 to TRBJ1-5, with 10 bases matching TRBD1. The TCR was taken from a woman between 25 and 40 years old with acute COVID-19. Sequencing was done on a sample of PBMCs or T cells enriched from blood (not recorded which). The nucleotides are TGTGCCAGCAGGGCCGGGACAGGGGCCTCCGGTCAGCCCCAGCATTTT. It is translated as CASRAGTGASGQPQHF.